One and the same sample provided the 22 T cell receptor beta chains below, sequenced in a study of T cell clonality in common variable immunodeficiency. Repertoires were generated with immunoSEQ multiplex PCR, while TCRdb's copy carries only in-frame clones and drops some. This sample carries 40,000 to 65,000 clones, none of them present only once. Sequencing input: peripheral blood mononuclear cells. These receptors all stem from a person aged 18 to 75 in good health.

The sample holds many counts of this clone. The CDR3 is cut off 3 residues early in the read; its end comes from the germline J gene. The chain uses TRBV5-1 and TRBJ2-3, with TRBD1 as a possible D gene (6 bases). V was clipped by 8 bases and J by 1 base, with 20 bases between them. The germline V gene has CDR1 SGHRS and CDR2 YFSETQ. This CDR3 has 16 residues. Incomplete CDR3 DNA: TGCGCCAGTAAGACAGGACCCGTACGGGGCACAGATACG. Protein: CASKTGPVRGTDT. The CDR3 in full is CASKTGPVRGTDTQYF.

This clone was counted at least ten times. Read data end 3 residues before the CDR3 end; the end is taken from the germline J gene. The genes are TRBV7-2 and TRBJ1-2; TRBD1 aligns across 7 bases. With V trimmed by 11 bases and J by 2 bases, 8 bases remained unmatched. From germline, CDR1 is SGHTA and CDR2 FQGNSA. This CDR3 has 13 residues. The CDR3 here is CASRDSLNYGYTF. Partial CDR3 DNA: TGTGCCTCCCGGGACAGCCTAAACTATGGC.

This clone appeared many times. The read falls 3 residues short of the CDR3 end, and the missing part is taken from the germline J gene. V usage is TRBV20-1 and J usage is TRBJ2-7, with 7 positions matching TRBD2. Losses at the gene ends were 3 bases for V and 4 bases for J; bases not matched to a gene: 6. Germline loops: CDR1 DFQATT, CDR2 SNEGSKA (reference sequence). This CDR3 has 13 residues. The chain's CDR3 is CSARSGLLYEQYF. The CDR3 bases that were read are TGCAGTGCTAGGTCGGGACTACTATACGAG.

There are a few counts of this clone. The read is 3 residues too short to cover the CDR3 end, so that end is filled in from the germline J gene. The gene calls are TRBV7-2 and TRBJ2-1, with 10 bases identical to TRBD1. The V gene end was trimmed by 6 bases and the J gene end by 6 bases; junction bases not matched to a gene: 8. The germline gives CDR1 SGHTA, CDR2 FQGNSA. The CDR3 is made up of 15 amino acids. The CDR3 here is CASSSGTGVFNEQFF. The covered CDR3 bases are TGTGCCAGCAGTTCCGGGACAGGGGTATTCAATGAG.

About this clone: The read is 3 residues too short to cover the CDR3 end, so that end is filled in from the germline J gene. The rearrangement links TRBV11-3 to TRBJ1-5; weak D call: TRBD1 (5 bases). V lost 1 base and J 3 bases, leaving 7 bases between the germline ends. The CDR3 is made up of 14 amino acids. Germline CDR1 SGHNT, CDR2 YENEEA. The CDR3 spells CASSLAGNNQPQHF. Incomplete CDR3 DNA: TGTGCCAGCAGCTTAGCAGGGAACAATCAGCCC.

Remarks on this clone: The CDR3 goes on 3 residues after the read ends, and that part is filled in from the germline J gene. This chain joins TRBV7-8 and TRBJ2-5; 9 bases are shared with TRBD2. CDR3 length equals 17 residues. Germline values: CDR1 SGHVS, CDR2 FQNEAQ. Trimming removed 5 bases from V and 4 bases from J; junction bases left unmatched: 14. Partial CDR3 DNA: TGTGCCAGCAGCCCGTGGACTAGCGAGAGGGGGCGAGAGACC. It yields the protein CASSPWTSERGRET. In full, the CDR3 reads CASSPWTSERGRETQYF.

This clone showed up many times. At one of its ends the junction is not consistent with the germline gene, which may arise from a read error. The read ends 3 residues early relative to the CDR3; the germline J gene fills the gap. J is TRBJ2-1 and V is TRBV19; D call uncertain. Germline CDR1 and CDR2: LNHDA and SQIVND (reference sequence). CDR3 length: 13 residues. CDR3 bases read: TGTGCCAGTAGTGTAGACGAGGCCAATGAG. As protein: CASSVDEANE. The CDR3 in full is CASSVDEANEQFF.

This clone was counted many times. The read ends 3 residues early relative to the CDR3; the germline J gene fills the gap. Other DNA sequences in this sample translate to the same CDR3. The gene calls are TRBV30 and TRBJ1-5, with 7 bases fitting TRBD1. Germline V lookup: CDR1 GTSNPN, CDR2 SVGIG (reference sequence). After removal of 1 base from V and 4 bases from J, the junction contained 1 base not matched to a gene. The CDR3 consists of 13 residues. CDR3 bases read: TGTGCCTGGAGTGGACAGGGAAATCAGCCC. Translation gives CAWSGQGNQP. The entire CDR3 is CAWSGQGNQPQHF.

This clone occurred many times. The read ends 3 residues shy of where the CDR3 ends; the end is completed using the germline J gene. The chain couples TRBV30 to TRBJ1-6, with a weak D call TRBD1 (6 bases). This CDR3 has 13 residues. In germline, CDR1 is GTSNPN, CDR2 SVGIG (reference sequence). V was cut by 5 bases and J by 9 bases, with 14 bases left in between. The sequenced part of the CDR3 DNA is TGTGCCTGGGGGGGAGCAGGGGCTTCACCC. Its protein is CAWGGAGASP. The whole CDR3 sequence reads CAWGGAGASPLHF.

This clone was seen at least ten times. Sequencing ends 3 residues short of the CDR3 end; the germline J gene provides the rest. The chain uses TRBV30 and TRBJ2-1; the match to TRBD2 covers 7 bases. The CDR3 sequence is 13 residues long. Germline trimming cut 7 bases from V and 4 bases from J; bases unmatched to any gene: 7. CDR1 is GTSNPN, CDR2 SVGIG, per germline (reference sequence). The CDR3 DNA, read in part, is TGTGCCTCCCGGGACTACCTTTACAATGAG. It codes for CASRDYLYNE. The full CDR3 reads CASRDYLYNEQFF.

A few counts support this clone. The sequence runs out 3 residues before the end of the CDR3; the remainder is reconstructed from the germline J gene. The chain joins TRBV7-9 to TRBJ1-1, with TRBD1 matching over 9 bases. The germline gives CDR1 SEHNR, CDR2 FQNEAQ (reference sequence). The CDR3 runs to 14 residues. The CDR3 DNA, read in part, is TGTGCCAGCAGCCTCCTAACCGGGACAGGGTTG. Translation: CASSLLTGTGL. The whole CDR3 sequence reads CASSLLTGTGLAFF.

In regard to this clone: With the read ending 3 residues before the CDR3 end, the germline J gene is used to fill in that end. The chain links TRBV11-1 to TRBJ2-3, with D possibly being TRBD2 (5 bases). V was trimmed by 6 bases and J by 8 bases, leaving 15 bases between them. This CDR3 is 13 amino acids long. Germline V gene data show CDR1 as SGHAT and CDR2 as FQDESV (reference sequence). Incomplete CDR3 DNA: TGTGCCAGCAGGGAGCGGAAGTCAATTACG. It translates to CASRERKSIT. The CDR3, in full, reads CASRERKSITQYF.

The part of the CDR3 DNA that was read is TGTGCCAGCAGTGTAGACAGGGGGCTGTCCGGC. Protein product: CASSVDRGLSG. The CDR3 in its entirety is CASSVDRGLSGYTF. The V call is TRBV6-1, the J call TRBJ1-2; 10 positions agree with TRBD1. The read gets to within 3 residues of the CDR3 end, and the germline J gene fills in the rest. CDR1 MNHNS and CDR2 SASEGT come from the germline V gene. This CDR3 is built from 14 residues.

With regard to this clone: The read stops 3 residues short of the end of the CDR3; the missing end is completed from the germline J gene. The chain carries TRBV2 and TRBJ1-5, with a weak D call TRBD1 (6 bases). The germline CDR1 and CDR2 sequences are SNHLY and FYNNEI. The CDR3 has 15 amino acids. V lost 5 bases and J lost 5, with 16 bases in between. The CDR3: CASSREDRRYQPQHF. The part of the CDR3 DNA that was read is TGTGCCAGCAGTAGGGAGGACAGACGATATCAGCCC.

About this clone itself: The read falls 3 residues short of the CDR3 end, and the missing part is taken from the germline J gene. The chain is built from TRBV6-4 and TRBJ1-6, with D tentatively TRBD1 (5 bases). Germline V CDR1 and CDR2: MRHNA, SNTAGT. There are 15 residues in the CDR3. Between the trimmed V and J ends, which lost 6 bases and 7 bases, there was a span of 16 bases. This CDR3 is CASSRGGDPNSPLHF. CDR3 bases read: TGTGCCAGCAGCCGGGGGGGTGACCCAAATTCACCC.

This clone was seen many times. The read finishes 3 residues shy of the CDR3 end, and the germline J gene is used to complete it. J is TRBJ2-6 and V is TRBV30; a possible D gene is TRBD1 (5 bases). CDR3 length: 14 residues. Germline CDR1 reads GTSNPN; CDR2 reads SVGIG (reference sequence). V was clipped by 2 bases and J by 4 bases, with 9 bases between them. The covered CDR3 bases are TGTGCCTGGAGTTGGGGCGCCGGGGCCAACGTC. Its protein is CAWSWGAGANV. The CDR3 as a whole reads CAWSWGAGANVLTF.

A note on this clone: The read is 3 residues too short to cover the CDR3 end, so that end is filled in from the germline J gene. The chain links TRBV7-9 to TRBJ2-1; 7 bases agree with TRBD1. V dropped 7 bases and J dropped 5; count of bases not matched to a gene: 11. Germline CDR1 and CDR2: SEHNR and FQNEAQ (reference sequence). The CDR3 sequence is 15 residues long. The CDR3 here is CASTARQGGNNEQFF. CDR3 DNA, as far as it was read: TGTGCCAGCACCGCTAGACAGGGCGGCAACAATGAG.

About this clone itself: Sequencing ends 3 residues short of the CDR3 end; the germline J gene provides the rest. The chain employs TRBV7-2 and TRBJ2-7, with 7 bases identical to TRBD2. This CDR3 has 15 amino acids. With 1 base clipped from V and 1 base from J, the junction kept 4 bases outside the gene matches. In germline, CDR1 is SGHTA, CDR2 FQGNSA. The CDR3 sequence is CASSLGSSGSYEQYF. The covered CDR3 bases are TGTGCCAGCAGCTTAGGCTCTAGCGGTTCCTACGAG.

The table lists this clone with a few counts. The DNA ends 3 residues before the CDR3 does, and the rest of the CDR3 is filled in from the germline J gene. The genes are TRBV19 and TRBJ1-2; the D gene is possibly TRBD1 (5 bases). This CDR3 spans 14 amino acids. Germline V gene data show CDR1 as LNHDA and CDR2 as SQIVND (reference sequence). CDR3 loop: CASSIRDLRDTYTF. The sequenced part of the CDR3 DNA is TGTGCCAGTAGTATCCGGGACTTAAGGGATACC.

This clone was counted at least ten times. Read data end 3 residues before the CDR3 end; the end is taken from the germline J gene. The J gene is TRBJ2-1, the V gene TRBV6-2 or TRBV6-3; the D is unclear. The germline V gene encodes CDR1 MNHEY and CDR2 SVGEGT. The germline V and J ends were trimmed by 6 bases and 7 bases, with 22 bases remaining between them. This CDR3 region has 16 residues. CDR3 DNA (partial): TGTGCCAGCAGCTACCGCGGCCGTGTTGGTAGAAATGAG. This encodes CASSYRGRVGRNE. The complete CDR3 sequence is CASSYRGRVGRNEQFF.

On this clone itself: The CDR3 end falls 3 residues outside the read, so it is completed with the germline J gene. This sequence joins TRBV5-1 and TRBJ2-7; no clear D gene. V lost 2 bases, J lost 3 bases, and 9 bases lay in between. The CDR3 spans 13 residues. The germline V gene encodes CDR1 SGHRS and CDR2 YFSETQ. The CDR3 bases that were read are TGCGCCAGCAGCTTCGACACAAGCTACGAG. Protein sequence: CASSFDTSYE. The full-length CDR3 reads as CASSFDTSYEQYF.

This clone has just a few counts. Partial CDR3 DNA: TGTGCCAGCAGCTTGTACGGCGAG. Translation: CASSLYGE. From start to end, the CDR3 is CASSLYGEQYF. The genes are TRBV13 and TRBJ2-7; no definite D call. The read falls 3 residues short of the CDR3 end, and the missing part is taken from the germline J gene. CDR3 length: 11 residues. Germline loops: CDR1 PRHDT, CDR2 FYEKMQ (reference sequence). V gave up 3 bases and J gave up 6 bases, with 6 bases separating them.